This T cell receptor (beta chain) stems from a study of technical replicates of blood from several donors (dated by TCRdb to the late 2010s). Library prep was done by the immunoSEQ multiplex PCR assay. The table comes from immuneACCESS by way of TCRdb, which keeps in-frame sequences with V and J called. Part of the clones is missing from these tables; in studies checked, under half for an unresolved V gene and the rest for unknown reasons. This sample holds about 15,000 clones; roughly 80% were observed only once. Clones ranked in the top ten supply more than 10% of the sample. CDR3 length: 15 amino acids, cysteine to phenylalanine. CDR3 DNA is the only sequence kept; it has 45 bases, read in frame from the first base. Reading the germline V gene gives CDR1 SGHNT and CDR2 YENEEA. Relative to germline, V is missing 3 bases and J is missing 7 bases, with 8 bases of the junction outside any gene match.

Regarding this clone: Which antigen it targets is not known. Per-base quality was not reported, and no clone a single base away is much larger than it.

The specimen was PBMCs. This TCR derives from a human donor in good health. The chain joins TRBV11-3 to TRBJ2-1; 8 central bases correspond to TRBD2. The bases are TGTGCCAGCAGCTTTGGGAGCGGGAGTAGAAATGAGCAGTTCTTC. Its product reads: CASSFGSGSRNEQFF.